The 21 T cell receptor beta chains below all came from one sample that was sequenced in a study of cytomegalovirus exposure and HLA in healthy donors. Vbeta (60) and Jbeta (13) primers were used in the PCR. Profiled with immunoSEQ multiplex PCR; TCRdb holds only in-frame clones, not every one. Among 70,000 to 90,000 clones listed, 65% to 70% were seen once. The sample was PBMCs. Every receptor here comes from a man aged 40-55 years in good health and CMV-seropositive.

V is TRBV6-5 and J is TRBJ2-1; 7 nucleotides align to TRBD1. The V and J ends lost 0 bases and 5 bases, in that order; junction bases with no gene match: 4. Germline-derived CDR1 and CDR2 are MNHEY and SVGAGI. This CDR3 contains 15 residues. In nucleotides, the CDR3 is TGTGCCAGCAGTTACTCGGGCGGACAGGACAATGAGCAGTTCTTC. Its translation is CASSYSGGQDNEQFF.

V usage is TRBV30 and J usage is TRBJ1-2; tentative D call: TRBD1 (6 bases). Deletions cut 1 base from V and 0 bases from J, with 9 bases between. The CDR3 sequence is 14 residues long. Germline CDR1 is GTSNPN and CDR2 is SVGIG (reference sequence). The CDR3 protein is CAWSEDSANYGYTF. In nucleotides, the CDR3 is TGTGCCTGGAGTGAGGACAGCGCTAACTATGGCTACACCTTC.

To note about this clone: Other DNA variants within this sample encode the same CDR3. The V gene is TRBV29-1, the J gene TRBJ1-4; a weak D match, TRBD1 (6 bases). Germline CDR1 is SQVTM and CDR2 is ANQGSEA. With 5 bases removed from V and 5 bases from J, the gap between germline ends came to 12 bases. The CDR3 covers 13 residues. The CDR3 DNA sequence: TGCAGCGTTCAACAGGGAATGAATGAAAAACTGTTTTTT. As protein: CSVQQGMNEKLFF.

The chain links TRBV5-4 to TRBJ2-3; D ambiguous. The length of the CDR3 is 14 residues. The V and J ends lost 2 bases and 0 bases respectively, with 7 bases between them. Per germline, CDR1 SGHNT and CDR2 YYREEE (reference sequence). The CDR3: CASSLTRSTDTQYF. The CDR3 bases are TGTGCCAGCAGCTTAACACGAAGCACAGATACGCAGTATTTT.

This rearrangement joins TRBV18 to TRBJ2-3; 10 bases are shared with TRBD2. The junction had 4 bases not matched to a gene; V was cut back by 3 bases and J by 1 base. The CDR3 is 16 amino acids. Germline V gene lookup returns CDR1 KGHSH and CDR2 LQKENI. The CDR3 region has the DNA TGTGCCAGCTCACCCCGGCTAGCGGGGGGCACAGATACGCAGTATTTT. It encodes CASSPRLAGGTDTQYF.

The V gene is TRBV28, the J gene TRBJ1-1; 8 bases match TRBD1. CDR1 MDHEN and CDR2 SYDVKM come from the germline V gene. The CDR3 is made up of 17 amino acids. V shed 4 bases, J shed 4 bases, and the junction held 14 bases outside the gene matches. Written as DNA, the CDR3 is TGTGCCAGCAGTTCTTCCCTCAGGGGGCGGTCTGGCACTGAAGCTTTCTTT. This encodes CASSSSLRGRSGTEAFF.

The V gene is TRBV5-1, the J gene TRBJ2-2, with TRBD2 matching 10 bases. Unmatched junction bases numbered 6, after V lost 0 bases and J lost 7 bases. Germline V lookup: CDR1 SGHRS, CDR2 YFSETQ. This CDR3 region has 16 residues. CDR3 sequence reads: CASSLASGGAGGELFF. As DNA, the CDR3 is TGCGCCAGCAGCTTGGCAAGCGGGGGGGCCGGCGGGGAGCTGTTTTTT. The entire variable domain, with the rest obtained from reference TRBV5-1 and TRBJ2-2, is as follows: KAGVTQTPRYLIKTRGQQVTLSCSPISGHRSVSWYQQTPGQGLQFLFEYFSETQRNKGNFPGRFSGRQFSNSRSEMNVSTLELGDSALYLCASSLASGGAGGELFFGEGSRLTVL.

The V gene is TRBV6-1, the J gene TRBJ1-2; a weak D match, TRBD1 (5 bases). CDR1 MNHNS and CDR2 SASEGT come from the germline V gene. Deletions cut 8 bases from V and 5 bases from J, with 9 bases between. The CDR3 totals 11 residues. Written as DNA, the CDR3 is TGTGCCAGCGTAGGGGTATATGGCTACACCTTC. Translating it yields CASVGVYGYTF.

This clone appeared once. The V gene is TRBV27, the J gene TRBJ2-7, with a weak D call TRBD2 (5 bases). This CDR3 is built from 15 residues. Trimming stripped 5 bases from V and 1 base from J, with 15 bases between. Germline V CDR1 and CDR2: MNHEY, SMNVEV (reference sequence). The DNA for the CDR3 is TGTGCCAGCAGTCCGACCGGGAACCCTTCCTACGAGCAGTACTTC. It is translated as CASSPTGNPSYEQYF.

The rearrangement uses TRBV28 and TRBJ1-2; 7 nucleotides agree with TRBD1. This CDR3 is 13 amino acids long. Germline V gene data show CDR1 as MDHEN and CDR2 as SYDVKM. V lost 1 base, J lost 8 bases, and 4 bases stayed unmatched. Here the CDR3 reads CASSLSTGSGYTF. The CDR3 DNA is TGTGCCAGCAGTTTATCGACAGGGAGCGGCTACACCTTC.

V and J are TRBV5-4 and TRBJ1-6, with D tentatively TRBD1 (6 bases). Germline CDR1 SGHNT, CDR2 YYREEE (reference sequence). Between the trimmed V and J ends, which lost 0 bases and 14 bases, there was a span of 18 bases. There are 15 residues in the CDR3. For the CDR3, the DNA is TGTGCCAGCAGCTTGGCGGAACAGGGCGATATCACCCTCCACTTT. Its translation is CASSLAEQGDITLHF.

This clone has just a few counts. This chain links TRBV5-1 with TRBJ1-1, with D possibly being TRBD1 (5 bases). Germline CDR1 reads SGHRS; CDR2 reads YFSETQ. V gave up 4 bases and J gave up 4 bases, with 11 bases separating them. The CDR3 is 13 amino acids. The CDR3 coding sequence is TGCGCCAGCAGCCCGCAGGGTGCCACTGAAGCTTTCTTT. It yields the protein CASSPQGATEAFF.

The chain recombines TRBV27 with TRBJ2-1; possibly TRBD1 for D (6 bases). CDR3 length: 21 amino acids. Trimming pared 7 bases from V and 3 bases from J, leaving 34 bases between. Germline CDR1 MNHEY, CDR2 SMNVEV (reference sequence). CDR3 residues: CASTLRGRVTSSLSIYNEQFF. The CDR3 region has the DNA TGTGCCAGCACTCTCAGGGGTAGGGTTACTTCCTCTCTCTCGATCTACAATGAGCAGTTCTTC.

The chain links TRBV9 to TRBJ2-1; D gene uncertain. The V gene lost 0 bases and the J gene lost 7 bases, with 8 bases spanning the gap. Germline V gene lookup returns CDR1 SGDLS and CDR2 YYNGEE. The CDR3 is 13 amino acids. The DNA of the CDR3 is TGTGCCAGCAGCGTAGGAGGAAATAATGAGCAGTTCTTC. It is translated as CASSVGGNNEQFF.

J is TRBJ1-2 and V is TRBV27; tentative D call: TRBD1 (5 bases). This CDR3 has 14 residues. Germline-derived CDR1 and CDR2 are MNHEY and SMNVEV (reference sequence). Trimming removed 8 bases from V and 8 bases from J, with 21 bases in between. CDR3 bases: TGTGCCAGCCGCCCCTACCTCCAGGGCGGCGGCTACACCTTC. Residues: CASRPYLQGGGYTF.

This clone was seen just once. V usage is TRBV5-8 and J usage is TRBJ2-7; 7 bases fit TRBD1. The CDR3 is made up of 14 amino acids. The V gene end was trimmed by 4 bases and the J gene end by 2 bases; junction bases not matched to a gene: 6. Germline V gene sequence: CDR1 SGHTS, CDR2 YDEGEE. The CDR3 coding sequence is TGTGCCAGCAGCCTCCGACAGGGAACCTACGAGCAGTACTTC. Translating it yields CASSLRQGTYEQYF. Filled out from reference TRBV5-8 and TRBJ2-7, the complete variable domain reads EAGVTQSPTHLIKTRGQQATLRCSPISGHTSVYWYQQALGLGLQFLLWYDEGEERNRGNFPPRFSGRQFPNYSSELNVNALELEDSALYLCASSLRQGTYEQYFGPGTRLTVT.

The chain recombines TRBV15 with TRBJ1-4; D is uncertain. The germline V gene has CDR1 LNHNV and CDR2 YYDKDF (reference sequence). The CDR3 runs 13 residues. V gave up 11 bases and J gave up 3 bases, with 13 bases separating them. The CDR3 nucleotides are TGTGCCCGACAAGGAGGCCCTAATGAAAAACTGTTTTTT. Its protein product is CARQGGPNEKLFF.

This clone has a handful of counts. This chain uses TRBV9 with TRBJ2-7; D might be TRBD1 (6 bases). Looked up from germline, CDR1 is SGDLS and CDR2 is YYNGEE. V gave up 0 bases and J gave up 3 bases, with 16 bases separating them. The CDR3 is made up of 16 amino acids. For the CDR3, the DNA is TGTGCCAGCAGCGTAGCTGGAAGACAGGACCTCTACGAGCAGTACTTC. Its protein product is CASSVAGRQDLYEQYF.

This chain connects TRBV5-1 to TRBJ1-1, with D unresolved. The CDR3 totals 14 residues. The germline V gene has CDR1 SGHRS and CDR2 YFSETQ. The germline V and J ends were trimmed by 4 bases and 0 bases, with 10 bases remaining between them. The CDR3: CASSNTEMNTEAFF. In DNA form, the CDR3 reads TGCGCCAGCAGCAATACAGAGATGAACACTGAAGCTTTCTTT.

The chain uses TRBV27 and TRBJ2-7; TRBD1 agrees at 10 bases. V shed 5 bases and J 5 bases; nucleotides not matched to a gene: 9. Germline V gene lookup returns CDR1 MNHEY and CDR2 SMNVEV (reference sequence). This CDR3 is built from 15 residues. The CDR3 here is CASSPRDRGSHEQYF. The DNA of the CDR3 is TGTGCCAGCAGTCCCCGGGACAGGGGATCCCACGAGCAGTACTTC.

This clone was seen more than once but under ten times. The V gene is TRBV4-2, the J gene TRBJ2-1; 7 bases match TRBD2. Germline lookup yields CDR1 LGHNA and CDR2 YNFKEQ. After removal of 1 base from V and 6 bases from J, the junction contained 6 bases not matched to a gene. The CDR3 loop spans 15 amino acids. The CDR3, as DNA: TGTGCCAGCAGCCAAGTAAGCGGGGCCGTCAATGAGCAGTTCTTC. Its translation: CASSQVSGAVNEQFF.